The next 11 T cell receptor beta chains were all read from a single sample in a study of Graves' ophthalmopathy and Graves' hyperthyroidism. For repertoire sequencing, the TCR beta CDR3 regions were amplified from RNA transcripts. The library came from an HTBI-primed first-round RT-PCR and a second-round multiplex PCR. TCRdb recomputed calls from the multiplex PCR reads with MiXCR, one row per CDR3 protein. The sample records about 370,000 distinct CDR3 sequences, around 17% being singletons. The source material was peripheral blood. The receptors shown here come from a woman between 18 and 30 years old with Graves' ophthalmopathy.

Many counts were recorded for this clonotype. V is TRBV28 and J is TRBJ1-1; a weak D match, TRBD1 (5 bases). Germline V CDR1 and CDR2: MDHEN, SYDVKM. The CDR3 is made up of 15 amino acids. Trimming shortened V by 3 bases and J by 4 bases, and 15 bases separated the two germline ends. The CDR3 coding sequence is TGTGCCAGCAGTTTTGGGACTTGGGAGGGCACTGAAGCTTTCTTT. This codes for CASSFGTWEGTEAFF.

This clonotype was seen ten or more times. CDR3 nucleotide sequence: TGTGCCAGCAGCTCGGACAGGGGGAGTGAAAAACTGTTTTTT. Translation gives CASSSDRGSEKLFF. V usage is TRBV7-2 and J usage is TRBJ1-4, with 10 positions matching TRBD1. The trim removed 4 bases at V and 7 bases at J, leaving 3 bases unmatched. Germline lookup yields CDR1 SGHTA and CDR2 FQGNSA. The CDR3 is 14 amino acids.

In its sample, this clonotype was seen many times. The DNA of the CDR3 is TGTGCCAGCAGTTTAGGGGGGGGCGACTATGGCTACACCTTC. It is translated as CASSLGGGDYGYTF. V usage is TRBV12-3 or TRBV12-4 and J usage is TRBJ1-2, with D perhaps matching TRBD1 (6 bases). The CDR3 spans 14 residues. Trimming pared 1 base from V and 3 bases from J, leaving 9 bases between.

In this sample, this clonotype turned up many times. This rearrangement joins TRBV27 to TRBJ1-6; D remains unclear. There are 12 residues in the CDR3. Trimming shortened V by 4 bases and J by 7 bases, and 5 bases separated the two germline ends. The germline gives CDR1 MNHEY, CDR2 SMNVEV (reference sequence). Here the CDR3 reads CASSWRNSPLHF. The CDR3 DNA reads as TGTGCCAGCAGTTGGAGGAATTCACCCCTCCACTTT.

This clonotype was counted ten times or more. The chain is built from TRBV6-2 or TRBV6-3 and TRBJ2-7, with 12 bases matching TRBD1. From germline, CDR1 is MNHEY and CDR2 SVGEGT. The CDR3 has 18 residues. Germline trimming cut 6 bases from V and 5 bases from J; bases unmatched to any gene: 17. Here the CDR3 DNA reads TGTGCCAGCAGCTCCACCTCGGGGACAGGGGGCTTTCGGGACGAGCAGTACTTC. This codes for CASSSTSGTGGFRDEQYF.

This clonotype was detected many times. The chain has TRBV24-1 and TRBJ2-7; 9 bases fit TRBD1. Germline loops: CDR1 KGHDR, CDR2 SFDVKD. V lost 5 bases to trimming and J lost 2 bases; unmatched junction nucleotides: 9. The CDR3 is 16 residues long. CDR3 in amino acids: CATSVTPGQGPYEQYF. For the CDR3, the DNA is TGTGCCACCAGTGTTACGCCGGGACAGGGCCCCTACGAGCAGTACTTC.

This clonotype showed up many times. The chain recombines TRBV27 with TRBJ2-7; unclear D gene. CDR3 length: 14 residues. Trimming pared 7 bases from V and 3 bases from J, leaving 16 bases between. Germline CDR1 and CDR2: MNHEY and SMNVEV (reference sequence). CDR3 protein: CASTLWTADYEQYF. As DNA, the CDR3 is TGTGCCAGCACCCTATGGACGGCAGACTACGAGCAGTACTTC.

This clonotype was counted ten times or more. The chain joins TRBV5-1 to TRBJ2-5; D might be TRBD2 (6 bases). Trimming pared 1 base from V and 5 bases from J, leaving 12 bases between. CDR3 length: 14 residues. Germline loops: CDR1 SGHRS, CDR2 YFSETQ. The CDR3 DNA reads as TGCGCCAGCAGCTTGTGGGCGGGACGGGAGACCCAGTACTTC. This encodes CASSLWAGRETQYF.

There are many counts of this clonotype. The chain couples TRBV6-1 to TRBJ1-5, with D possibly matching TRBD1 (5 bases). Germline V gives CDR1 MNHNS, CDR2 SASEGT. This CDR3 has 14 residues. V gave up 8 bases and J gave up 7 bases, with 18 bases separating them. CDR3 DNA sequence: TGTGCCAGCTCCCCTGGGGGTGGTAAGCAGCCCCAGCATTTT. Amino acids: CASSPGGGKQPQHF.

This clonotype was counted many times. The rearrangement joins TRBV20-1 to TRBJ2-5; perhaps TRBD2 as D (6 bases). Germline V lookup: CDR1 DFQATT, CDR2 SNEGSKA (reference sequence). V lost 3 bases and J lost 1, with 12 bases in between. The CDR3 contains 14 residues. The CDR3 loop is CSARLGEAQETQYF. The CDR3 DNA reads as TGCAGTGCTAGGCTCGGGGAGGCCCAAGAGACCCAGTACTTC.

This clonotype was observed at least ten times. The V call is TRBV7-2, the J call TRBJ1-1, with TRBD1 matching 8 bases. Germline V gene sequence: CDR1 SGHTA, CDR2 FQGNSA. The CDR3 spans 15 residues. Trimming cost V 0 bases and J 3 bases; bases outside gene matches: 3. CDR3 region: CASSLARTGYTEAFF. CDR3 in DNA: TGTGCCAGCAGCTTAGCTAGGACAGGGTACACTGAAGCTTTCTTT.